Listed here is a single T cell receptor beta chain. The V end was cut by 2 bases, the J end by 2 bases, with 13 bases between. This CDR3 contains 15 residues. From germline, CDR1 is LGHNA and CDR2 YSLEER. Participants came from about two dozen US areas, aged about 18 to 95 years. This specimen belongs to a study of blood T cell repertoires in COVID-19. Whole-study context: COVID-19 samples collected from the United States, Italy and Spain covered acute and convalescent phases. Sample material is recorded as cDNA or gDNA derived from T cells, B-cell-depleted T cells, or PBMCs.

Per the study methods: Amplification from reference gene primers served as the basis for estimated nucleated cell counts. Libraries were prepared by immunoSEQ multiplex PCR; TCRdb keeps only in-frame clonotypes and omits some of them. V and J calls and clone size are as listed in that table; D and trimming were resolved from the DNA. The sample has 140,000 to 150,000 clones, around 89% seen once. The sequence was obtained from a young woman with acute COVID-19. The chain links TRBV4-3 to TRBJ2-7, with D possibly being TRBD1 (6 bases). Material: PBMCs or T cells enriched from blood (not recorded which). CDR3 DNA sequence: TGCGCCAGCAGCCAAACTATGGACAGAACCTACGAGCAGTACTTC. Residues: CASSQTMDRTYEQYF.